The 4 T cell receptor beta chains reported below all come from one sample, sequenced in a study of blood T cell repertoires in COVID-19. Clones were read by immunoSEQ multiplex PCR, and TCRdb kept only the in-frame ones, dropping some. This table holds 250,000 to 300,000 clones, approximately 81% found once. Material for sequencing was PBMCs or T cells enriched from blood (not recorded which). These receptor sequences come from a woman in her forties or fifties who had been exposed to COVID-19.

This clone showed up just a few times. CDR3 nucleotide sequence: TGTGCCAGCAGTTTATCCCAGAACACTGAAGCTTTCTTT. This gives the protein CASSLSQNTEAFF. The chain has TRBV12-3 or TRBV12-4 and TRBJ1-1; D call uncertain. Trimming took 2 bases from V and 1 from J, leaving 5 bases between them. The CDR3 is 13 residues long.

Here the CDR3 reads CAISESYVEPQHF. CDR3 nucleotide sequence: TGTGCCATCAGTGAAAGCTATGTGGAGCCCCAGCATTTT. The chain recombines TRBV10-3 with TRBJ1-5, with D unclear. This CDR3 has 13 residues. Trimming took off 3 bases at V and 8 bases at J, with 11 bases between the two ends. Germline V gene lookup returns CDR1 ENHRY and CDR2 SYGVKD.

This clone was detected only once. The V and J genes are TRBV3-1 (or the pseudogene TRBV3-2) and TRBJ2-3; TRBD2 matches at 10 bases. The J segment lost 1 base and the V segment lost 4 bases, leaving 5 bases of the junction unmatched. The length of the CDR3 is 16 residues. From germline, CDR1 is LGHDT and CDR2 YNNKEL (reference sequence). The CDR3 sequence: CASSRLLAGGTDTQYF. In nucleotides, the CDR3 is TGTGCCAGCAGCCGCCTGCTAGCGGGGGGCACAGATACGCAGTATTTT.

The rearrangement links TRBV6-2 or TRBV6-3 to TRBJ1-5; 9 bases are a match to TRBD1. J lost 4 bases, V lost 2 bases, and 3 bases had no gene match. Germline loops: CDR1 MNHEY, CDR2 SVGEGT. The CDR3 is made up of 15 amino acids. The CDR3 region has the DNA TGTGCCAGCAGTTACGCGGACAGGGGTAATCAGCCCCAGCATTTT. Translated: CASSYADRGNQPQHF.